This TCR beta chain was captured by sequencing in a study of T-cell memory formation after mild COVID-19. Study-level findings and limits: Shrinking CD4+ clones resided mostly in CM and EM, and CD8+ ones in EMRA. Several responding clones turned up in pre-infection memory, indicating that cross-reactive memory may have taken part. Clones shrinking from day 15 to 85 showed even CD4/CD8 mixes; later expanders tilted CD4+.

Researchers used 5'RACE with constant-segment primers to make TCR alpha and TCR beta cDNA libraries that carry sample barcodes and UMIs. TCRdb reprocessed the 5' RACE reads via MiXCR and lists one record per CDR3 protein. The sample yields more than 120,000 distinct CDR3 sequences, approximately 6% seen once. To note about this clonotype: Its antigen remains unidentified.

CDR3 length: 14 residues. The V gene lost 0 bases and the J gene lost 14 bases, with 15 bases spanning the gap. Germline CDR1 SGDLS, CDR2 YYNGEE. The clonotype was recovered from an adult woman who had mild COVID-19 (a few samples of this study predate the infection). Cell type and time point are not known. The sequenced sample was PBMCs or a T cell subset sorted from them (not recorded which). The genes are TRBV9 and TRBJ1-6; maybe TRBD1 (5 bases). The DNA for the CDR3 is TGTGCCAGCAGCGTAGATACAGGAGGTATGACCCTCCACTTT. Amino acids: CASSVDTGGMTLHF.